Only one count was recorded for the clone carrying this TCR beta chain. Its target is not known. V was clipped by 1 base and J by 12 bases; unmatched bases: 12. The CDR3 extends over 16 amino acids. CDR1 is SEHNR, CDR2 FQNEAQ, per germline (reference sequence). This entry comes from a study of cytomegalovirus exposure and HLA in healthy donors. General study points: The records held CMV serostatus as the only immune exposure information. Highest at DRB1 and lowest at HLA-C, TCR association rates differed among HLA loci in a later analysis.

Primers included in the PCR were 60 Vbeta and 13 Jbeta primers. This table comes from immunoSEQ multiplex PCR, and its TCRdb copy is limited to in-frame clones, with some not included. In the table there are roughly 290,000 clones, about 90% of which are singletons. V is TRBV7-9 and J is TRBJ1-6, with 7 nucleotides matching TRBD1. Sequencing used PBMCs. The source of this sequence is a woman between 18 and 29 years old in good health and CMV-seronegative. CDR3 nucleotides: TGTGCCAGCAGCTTAGAAGGCGCCGGGACAGCGTTACCCCTCCACTTT. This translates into CASSLEGAGTALPLHF. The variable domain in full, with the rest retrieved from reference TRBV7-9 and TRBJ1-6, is DTGVSQNPRHKITKRGQNVTFRCDPISEHNRLYWYRQTLGQGPEFLTYFQNEAQLEKSRLLSDRFSAERPKGSFSTLEIQRTEQGDSAMYLCASSLEGAGTALPLHFGNGTRLTVT.